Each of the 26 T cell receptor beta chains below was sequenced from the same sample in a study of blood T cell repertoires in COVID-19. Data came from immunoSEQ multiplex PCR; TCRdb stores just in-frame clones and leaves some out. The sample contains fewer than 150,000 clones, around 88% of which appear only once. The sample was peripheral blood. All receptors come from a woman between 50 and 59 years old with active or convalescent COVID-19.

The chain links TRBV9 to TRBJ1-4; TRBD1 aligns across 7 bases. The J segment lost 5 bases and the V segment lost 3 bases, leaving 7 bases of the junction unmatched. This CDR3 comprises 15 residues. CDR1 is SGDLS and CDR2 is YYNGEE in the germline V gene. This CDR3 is CASSAQGTANEKLFF. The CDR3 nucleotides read TGTGCCAGCAGCGCCCAAGGGACAGCGAATGAAAAACTGTTTTTT.

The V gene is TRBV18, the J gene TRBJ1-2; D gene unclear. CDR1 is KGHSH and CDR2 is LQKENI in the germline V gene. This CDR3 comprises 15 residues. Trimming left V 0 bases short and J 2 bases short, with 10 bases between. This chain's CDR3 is CASSPPSGNNYGYTF. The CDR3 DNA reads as TGTGCCAGCTCACCACCTTCCGGTAACAACTATGGCTACACCTTC.

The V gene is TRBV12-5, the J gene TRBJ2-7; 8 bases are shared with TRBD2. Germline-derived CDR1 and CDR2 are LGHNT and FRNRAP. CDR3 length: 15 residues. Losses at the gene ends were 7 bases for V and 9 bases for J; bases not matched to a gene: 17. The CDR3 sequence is CASAGGAGRFPRQYF. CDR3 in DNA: TGTGCTAGTGCCGGGGGGGCGGGACGCTTCCCCAGGCAGTACTTC.

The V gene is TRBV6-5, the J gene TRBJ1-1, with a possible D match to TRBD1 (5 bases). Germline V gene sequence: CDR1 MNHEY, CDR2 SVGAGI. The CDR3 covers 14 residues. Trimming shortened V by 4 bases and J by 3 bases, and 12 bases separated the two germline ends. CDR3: CASSLDIWDTEAFF. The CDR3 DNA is TGTGCCAGCAGTTTGGACATCTGGGACACTGAAGCTTTCTTT.

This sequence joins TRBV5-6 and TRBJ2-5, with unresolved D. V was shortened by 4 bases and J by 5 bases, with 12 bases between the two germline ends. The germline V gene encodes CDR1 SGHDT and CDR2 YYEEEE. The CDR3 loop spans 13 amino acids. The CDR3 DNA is TGTGCCAGCAGCCCGCAAACATTTGAGACCCAGTACTTC. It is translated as CASSPQTFETQYF.

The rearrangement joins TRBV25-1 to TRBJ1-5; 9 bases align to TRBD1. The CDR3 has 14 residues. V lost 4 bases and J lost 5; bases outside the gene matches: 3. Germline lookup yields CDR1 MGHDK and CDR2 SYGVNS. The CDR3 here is CASSVQGAYQPQHF. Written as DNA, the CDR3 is TGTGCCAGCAGTGTACAGGGGGCCTATCAGCCCCAGCATTTT.

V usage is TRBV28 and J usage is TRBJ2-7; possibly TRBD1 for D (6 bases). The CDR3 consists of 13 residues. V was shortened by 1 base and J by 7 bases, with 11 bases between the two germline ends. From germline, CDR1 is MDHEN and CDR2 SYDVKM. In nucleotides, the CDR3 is TGTGCCAGCAGTTTATTGGGACATCGGGAGCAGTACTTC. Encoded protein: CASSLLGHREQYF.

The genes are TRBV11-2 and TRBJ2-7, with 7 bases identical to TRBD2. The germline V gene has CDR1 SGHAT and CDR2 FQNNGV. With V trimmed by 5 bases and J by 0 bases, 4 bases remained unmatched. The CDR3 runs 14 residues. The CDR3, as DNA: TGTGCCAGCAGCCCCGGCGGGAGCTCCTACGAGCAGTACTTC. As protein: CASSPGGSSYEQYF.

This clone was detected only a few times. CDR3 sequence reads: CASSTRLAGGGMGEQYF. In DNA form, the CDR3 reads TGTGCCAGCAGTACTCGACTAGCGGGAGGTGGGATGGGCGAGCAGTACTTC. The rearrangement links TRBV27 to TRBJ2-7; 13 nucleotides agree with TRBD2. Per the germline V gene, CDR1 is MNHEY and CDR2 is SMNVEV (reference sequence). V was clipped by 5 bases and J by 6 bases; unmatched bases: 13. There are 17 residues in the CDR3.

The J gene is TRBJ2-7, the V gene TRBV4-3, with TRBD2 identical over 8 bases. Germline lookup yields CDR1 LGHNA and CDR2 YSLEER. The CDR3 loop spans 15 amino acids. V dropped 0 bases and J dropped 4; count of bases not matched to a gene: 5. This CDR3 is CASSQDLAGGYEQYF. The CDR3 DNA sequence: TGCGCCAGCAGCCAAGACCTAGCGGGCGGGTACGAGCAGTACTTC.

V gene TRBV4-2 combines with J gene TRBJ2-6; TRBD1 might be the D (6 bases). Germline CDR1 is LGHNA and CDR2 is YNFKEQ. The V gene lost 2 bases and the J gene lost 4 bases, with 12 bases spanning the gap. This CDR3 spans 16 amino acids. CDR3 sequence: CASSQYQGPGANVLTF. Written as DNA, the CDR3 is TGTGCCAGCAGCCAATACCAGGGGCCCGGGGCCAACGTCCTGACTTTC.

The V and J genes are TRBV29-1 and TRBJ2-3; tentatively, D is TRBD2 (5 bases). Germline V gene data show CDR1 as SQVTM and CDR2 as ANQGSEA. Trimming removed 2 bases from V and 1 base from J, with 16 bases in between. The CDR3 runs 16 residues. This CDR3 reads CSVEFIEGRGTDTQYF. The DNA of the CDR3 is TGCAGCGTTGAATTTATTGAGGGAAGGGGCACAGATACGCAGTATTTT.

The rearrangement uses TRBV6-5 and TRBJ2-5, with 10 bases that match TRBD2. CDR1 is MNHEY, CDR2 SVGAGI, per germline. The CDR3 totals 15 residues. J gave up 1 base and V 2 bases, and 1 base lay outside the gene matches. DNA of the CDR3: TGTGCCAGCAGTTACGCTAGCGGGAGCCAAGAGACCCAGTACTTC. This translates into CASSYASGSQETQYF.

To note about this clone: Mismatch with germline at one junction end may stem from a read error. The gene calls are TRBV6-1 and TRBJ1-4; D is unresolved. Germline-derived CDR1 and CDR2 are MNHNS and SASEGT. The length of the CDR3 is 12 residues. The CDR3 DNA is TGTGCCAGCGGTGACCCAAATGAAAAACTGTTTTTT. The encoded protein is CASGDPNEKLFF.

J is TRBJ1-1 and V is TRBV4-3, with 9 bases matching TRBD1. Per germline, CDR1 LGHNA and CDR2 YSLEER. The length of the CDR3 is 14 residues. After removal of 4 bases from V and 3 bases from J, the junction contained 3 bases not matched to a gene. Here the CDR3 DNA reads TGCGCCAGCAGCCTGGACAGGGGAGACACTGAAGCTTTCTTT. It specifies CASSLDRGDTEAFF.

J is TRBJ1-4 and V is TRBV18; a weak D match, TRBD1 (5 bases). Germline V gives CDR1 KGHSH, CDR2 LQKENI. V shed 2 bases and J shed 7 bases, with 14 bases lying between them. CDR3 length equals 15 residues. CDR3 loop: CASSPSDIGGEKLFF. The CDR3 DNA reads TGTGCCAGCTCACCATCGGACATCGGTGGTGAAAAACTGTTTTTT. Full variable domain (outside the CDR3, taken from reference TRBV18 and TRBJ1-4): NAGVMQNPRHLVRRRGQEARLRCSPMKGHSHVYWYRQLPEEGLKFMVYLQKENIIDESGMPKERFSAEFPKEGPSILRIQQVVRGDSAAYFCASSPSDIGGEKLFFGSGTQLSVL.

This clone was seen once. The CDR3 DNA follows: TGTGCCTGTCCATCGACAGGGAATTACGAAAAACTGTTTTTT. Its protein product is CACPSTGNYEKLFF. This rearrangement joins TRBV30 to TRBJ1-4; 7 nucleotides align to TRBD1. The germline gives CDR1 GTSNPN, CDR2 SVGIG (reference sequence). V dropped 6 bases and J dropped 8; count of bases not matched to a gene: 12. The CDR3 runs to 14 residues.

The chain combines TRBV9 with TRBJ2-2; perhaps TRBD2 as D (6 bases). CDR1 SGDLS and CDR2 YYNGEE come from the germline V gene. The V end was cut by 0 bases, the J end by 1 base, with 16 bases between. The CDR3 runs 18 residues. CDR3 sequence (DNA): TGTGCCAGCAGCGTAGCGGGAGCGTCTGTAGTGAACACCGGGGAGCTGTTTTTT. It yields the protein CASSVAGASVVNTGELFF.

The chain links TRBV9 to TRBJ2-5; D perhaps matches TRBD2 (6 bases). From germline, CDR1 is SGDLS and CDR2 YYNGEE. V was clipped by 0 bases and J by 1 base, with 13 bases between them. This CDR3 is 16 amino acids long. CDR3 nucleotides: TGTGCCAGCAGCGTAGGTCTTAGCGGACTCCAAGAGACCCAGTACTTC. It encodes CASSVGLSGLQETQYF.

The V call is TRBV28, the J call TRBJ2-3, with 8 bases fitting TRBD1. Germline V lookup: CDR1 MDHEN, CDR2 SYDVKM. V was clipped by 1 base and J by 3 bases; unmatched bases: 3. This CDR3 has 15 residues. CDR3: CASSLFTGGTDTQYF. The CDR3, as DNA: TGTGCCAGCAGTTTATTCACAGGGGGGACAGATACGCAGTATTTT. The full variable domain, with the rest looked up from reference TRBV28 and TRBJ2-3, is DVKVTQSSRYLVKRTGEKVFLECVQDMDHENMFWYRQDPGLGLRLIYFSYDVKMKEKGDIPEGYSVSREKKERFSLILESASTNQTSMYLCASSLFTGGTDTQYFGPGTRLTVL.

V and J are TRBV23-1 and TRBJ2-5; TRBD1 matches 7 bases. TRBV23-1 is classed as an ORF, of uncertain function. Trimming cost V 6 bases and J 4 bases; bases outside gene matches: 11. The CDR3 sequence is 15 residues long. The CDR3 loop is CASSPARGPGETQYF. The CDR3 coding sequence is TGCGCCAGCAGCCCCGCTAGGGGGCCGGGAGAGACCCAGTACTTC.

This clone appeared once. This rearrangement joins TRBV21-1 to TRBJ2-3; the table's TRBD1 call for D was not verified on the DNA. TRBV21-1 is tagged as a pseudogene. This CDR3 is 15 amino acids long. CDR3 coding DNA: TGTGCCAGCATTACAGGGGGCCCGAGCACAGATACGCAGTATTTT. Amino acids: CASITGGPSTDTQYF.

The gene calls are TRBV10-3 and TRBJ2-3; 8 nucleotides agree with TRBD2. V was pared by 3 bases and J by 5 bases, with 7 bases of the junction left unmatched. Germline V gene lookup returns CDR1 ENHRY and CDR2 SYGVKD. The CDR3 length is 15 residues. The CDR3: CAISESSLAGDTQYF. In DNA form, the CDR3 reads TGTGCCATCAGTGAAAGTTCGCTAGCGGGAGATACGCAGTATTTT.

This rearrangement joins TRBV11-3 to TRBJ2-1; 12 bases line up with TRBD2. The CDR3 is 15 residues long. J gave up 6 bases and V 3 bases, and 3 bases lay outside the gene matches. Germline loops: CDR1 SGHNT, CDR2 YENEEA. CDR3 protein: CASSFLAGGGNEQFF. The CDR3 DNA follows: TGTGCCAGCAGCTTTCTAGCGGGAGGGGGCAATGAGCAGTTCTTC.

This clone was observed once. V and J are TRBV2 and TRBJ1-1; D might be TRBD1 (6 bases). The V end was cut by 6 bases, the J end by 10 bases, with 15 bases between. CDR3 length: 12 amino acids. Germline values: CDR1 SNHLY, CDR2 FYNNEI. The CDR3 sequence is CASRPWGRGAFF. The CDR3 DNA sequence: TGTGCCAGCAGACCCTGGGGGCGAGGAGCTTTCTTT.

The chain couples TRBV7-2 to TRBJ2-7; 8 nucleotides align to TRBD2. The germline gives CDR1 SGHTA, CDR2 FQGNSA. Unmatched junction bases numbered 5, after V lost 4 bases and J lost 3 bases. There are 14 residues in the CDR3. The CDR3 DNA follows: TGTGCCAGCAGCTCTGCCGGGGGGGGCTACGAGCAGTACTTC. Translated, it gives CASSSAGGGYEQYF.